This TCR beta chain stems from a study of early T cells in non-severe SARS-CoV-2 infection. Overall study context: Sequenced bulk RNA came from whole blood that was unsorted, and chains were unpaired.

The V and J ends lost 5 bases and 0 bases respectively, with 14 bases between them. The CDR3 is 15 residues long. CDR1 is MDHEN and CDR2 is SYDVKM in the germline V gene. Attachment of unique molecular identifiers was made to individual cDNA molecules. Via MiXCR, TCRdb re-called the 5' RACE reads, giving one row per CDR3 protein. Counted here are about 22,000 distinct CDR3 sequences, under 4.5% occurring once; the ten biggest clones make up more than 1.1%. Study-level points and caveats: Matching with VDJdb favored anti-spike CD8 responses (missing private and CD4 specificities).

Many counts were recorded for this clonotype. Its antigen is currently unknown. The V gene is TRBV28, the J gene TRBJ2-7, with D perhaps given as TRBD1 or TRBD2 (5 bases each). The sample taken for sequencing was whole blood. The sequence was collected from an adult who was a healthcare worker with PCR-confirmed SARS-CoV-2 infection or an uninfected control (not recorded which). CDR3 sequence: CASSPPGTGSYEQYF. The CDR3 DNA follows: TGTGCCAGCAGTCCCCCGGGGACGGGCTCCTACGAGCAGTACTTC.